The 14 T cell receptor beta chains given below trace back to one sample, sequenced in a study of blood T cell repertoires in COVID-19. The table came from immunoSEQ multiplex PCR; TCRdb's copy has only in-frame clones and leaves some out. The sample carries 120,000 or so clones, around 77% recorded once. The sequenced material came from peripheral blood. These receptors originate from a human donor in a cohort sampled during active COVID-19.

V gene TRBV4-1 combines with J gene TRBJ1-1, with TRBD1 matching over 9 bases. Trimming at V came to 1 base and at J to 0 bases, leaving 9 bases not matched to a gene. CDR3 size: 18 residues. CDR1 and CDR2 (germline): MGHRA, YSYEKL. DNA of the CDR3: TGCGCCAGCAGCCAAGGCCCTGGACAGGGGATCATGAACACTGAAGCTTTCTTT. It specifies CASSQGPGQGIMNTEAFF.

The gene calls are TRBV2 and TRBJ1-1, with D tentatively TRBD1 (5 bases). V lost 3 bases and J 3 bases, leaving 8 bases between the germline ends. CDR1 SNHLY and CDR2 FYNNEI come from the germline V gene. The CDR3 has 13 amino acids. CDR3 loop: CASSDRGDTEAFF. The CDR3 region has the DNA TGTGCCAGCAGTGATAGGGGCGACACTGAAGCTTTCTTT.

The J gene is TRBJ1-3, the V gene TRBV5-4; 9 nucleotides agree with TRBD1. The CDR3 consists of 14 residues. Germline V lookup: CDR1 SGHNT, CDR2 YYREEE (reference sequence). V shed 6 bases and J 3 bases; nucleotides not matched to a gene: 4. The CDR3 DNA reads TGTGCCAGCAACGACAGGGGGGATGGAAACACCATATATTTT. Encoded protein: CASNDRGDGNTIYF.

This clone was detected only a few times. The chain couples TRBV11-3 to TRBJ2-7, with 7 bases aligning to TRBD1. Trimming took 5 bases from V and 5 from J; bases not matched to a gene: 6. Looked up from germline, CDR1 is SGHNT and CDR2 is YENEEA. The length of the CDR3 is 13 residues. CDR3 sequence reads: CASSLTGLDEQYF. The CDR3 coding sequence is TGTGCCAGCAGCCTGACAGGGCTCGACGAGCAGTACTTC. The full variable domain, rest sourced from reference TRBV11-3 and TRBJ2-7, is EAGVVQSPRYKIIEKKQPVAFWCNPISGHNTLYWYLQNLGQGPELLIRYENEEAVDDSQLPKDRFSAERLKGVDSTLKIQPAELGDSAVYLCASSLTGLDEQYFGPGTRLTVT.

The V gene is TRBV3-1 (or the pseudogene TRBV3-2), the J gene TRBJ2-1; D is ambiguous. Germline V gives CDR1 LGHDT, CDR2 YNNKEL (reference sequence). CDR3 length: 13 residues. Between the trimmed V and J ends, which lost 3 bases and 10 bases, there was a span of 13 bases. DNA of the CDR3: TGTGCCAGCAGCCAGACTTCAAGAGGCGAGCAGTTCTTC. Amino acid sequence: CASSQTSRGEQFF.

This clone appeared a single time. V gene TRBV19 combines with J gene TRBJ2-7; TRBD2 matches 13 bases. The germline V gene has CDR1 LNHDA and CDR2 SQIVND (reference sequence). V lost 5 bases to trimming and J lost 2 bases; unmatched junction nucleotides: 3. The CDR3 is 15 amino acids. CDR3 in amino acids: CASSPGTSGTYEQYF. CDR3 nucleotides: TGTGCCAGTAGTCCCGGGACTAGCGGGACCTACGAGCAGTACTTC.

The chain combines TRBV10-3 with TRBJ2-1; D is perhaps TRBD2 (7 bases). The V end lost 6 bases, the J end lost 7 bases, and 16 bases lay between the germline ends. This CDR3 contains 14 residues. Looked up from germline, CDR1 is ENHRY and CDR2 is SYGVKD. The CDR3 is CAIRAAGAPNEQFF. The CDR3 DNA reads TGTGCCATCAGAGCGGCGGGGGCCCCAAATGAGCAGTTCTTC.

V usage is TRBV19 and J usage is TRBJ2-7; the match to TRBD1 covers 9 bases. CDR3 size: 14 residues. J gave up 2 bases and V 3 bases, and 2 bases lay outside the gene matches. Germline loops: CDR1 LNHDA, CDR2 SQIVND (reference sequence). CDR3 amino acids: CASSMTGGTYEQYF. Written as DNA, the CDR3 is TGTGCCAGTAGTATGACAGGGGGAACCTACGAGCAGTACTTC.

The chain combines TRBV12-3 or TRBV12-4 with TRBJ1-2; 7 nucleotides line up with TRBD1. This CDR3 is built from 13 residues. Germline trimming cut 5 bases from V and 5 bases from J; bases unmatched to any gene: 5. CDR3 nucleotide sequence: TGTGCCAGCAGTACCGGGACAGCATATGGCTACACCTTC. Amino acids: CASSTGTAYGYTF.

This clone appeared a few times. The chain employs TRBV11-2 and TRBJ2-7; 13 bases are a match to TRBD2. V lost 4 bases to trimming and J lost 0 bases; unmatched junction nucleotides: 3. This CDR3 is built from 16 residues. Per the germline V gene, CDR1 is SGHAT and CDR2 is FQNNGV. CDR3 DNA sequence: TGTGCCAGCAGCTGGGGGACTAGCGGGAACTCCTACGAGCAGTACTTC. This codes for CASSWGTSGNSYEQYF. The full variable domain, its missing parts supplied by reference TRBV11-2 and TRBJ2-7, is EAGVAQSPRYKIIEKRQSVAFWCNPISGHATLYWYQQILGQGPKLLIQFQNNGVVDDSQLPKDRFSAERLKGVDSTLKIQPAKLEDSAVYLCASSWGTSGNSYEQYFGPGTRLTVT.

The gene calls are TRBV18 and TRBJ1-6; D might be TRBD1 (6 bases). This CDR3 is 16 amino acids long. Germline loops: CDR1 KGHSH, CDR2 LQKENI. V lost 3 bases and J lost 7, with 16 bases in between. DNA of the CDR3: TGTGCCAGCTCACCGGGTCCGCCAGGGGAAAATTCACCCCTCCACTTT. Translated, it gives CASSPGPPGENSPLHF.

This clone occurred a few times. This chain joins TRBV4-1 and TRBJ1-5; D gene unclear. The CDR3 loop spans 14 amino acids. CDR1 is MGHRA, CDR2 YSYEKL, per germline. The germline V and J ends were trimmed by 1 base and 2 bases, with 6 bases remaining between them. CDR3 sequence (DNA): TGCGCCAGCAGCCAAGCCTCAGGCAATCAGCCCCAGCATTTT. This codes for CASSQASGNQPQHF.

J is TRBJ2-7 and V is TRBV5-6, with TRBD2 matching over 7 bases. This CDR3 is built from 15 residues. V was pared by 4 bases and J by 2 bases, with 9 bases of the junction left unmatched. The V gene's germline CDR1 is SGHDT and CDR2 YYEEEE. CDR3 sequence: CASSVRLAPPYEQYF. In nucleotides, the CDR3 is TGTGCCAGCAGCGTTCGACTAGCCCCACCCTACGAGCAGTACTTC. The variable domain in full, completed from reference TRBV5-6 and TRBJ2-7, reads DAGVTQSPTHLIKTRGQQVTLRCSPKSGHDTVSWYQQALGQGPQFIFQYYEEEERQRGNFPDRFSGHQFPNYSSELNVNALLLGDSALYLCASSVRLAPPYEQYFGPGTRLTVT.

In this sample, this clone turned up a few times. The chain carries TRBV7-8 and TRBJ1-5; D remains ambiguous. The CDR3 totals 13 residues. CDR1 and CDR2 from the germline V gene are SGHVS and FQNEAQ. V was clipped by 5 bases and J by 6 bases, with 11 bases between them. The CDR3 DNA reads as TGTGCCAGCAGCCCCCGGGAGTTTCAGCCCCAGCATTTT. It is translated as CASSPREFQPQHF.